This T cell receptor (beta chain) was retrieved from a study of blood T cell repertoires in COVID-19. Study context: COVID-19 samples collected from the United States, Italy and Spain covered acute and convalescent phases. The cDNA or gDNA used as material had been derived from T cells, B-cell-depleted T cells, or PBMCs.

This clone was counted at least ten times. CDR1 is MGHRA and CDR2 is YSYEKL in the germline V gene. With 1 base clipped from V and 0 bases from J, the junction kept 13 bases outside the gene matches. CDR3 size: 20 residues. Source study methods: Amplified reference gene primers provided the basis for estimating nucleated cell counts. Data came from immunoSEQ multiplex PCR; TCRdb stores just in-frame clones and leaves some out. V, J and clone size derive from that table, while D and trimming were established from the DNA sequence. The sample lists 140,000 or so clones; about four fifths were seen once.

This TCR was recovered from a human donor in a cohort sampled during active COVID-19. Sequenced: peripheral blood. The gene calls are TRBV4-1 and TRBJ2-3; TRBD2 matches at 10 bases. The CDR3 is CASSQGVLLAGNPSTDTQYF. The CDR3 DNA sequence: TGCGCCAGCAGCCAAGGGGTGTTACTAGCGGGGAACCCTAGCACAGATACGCAGTATTTT.